Listed below are T cell receptor beta chains from one sample, sequenced in a study of blood T cell repertoires in COVID-19. Profiling relied on immunoSEQ multiplex PCR, and the TCRdb table lists in-frame clones only, not all of them. In the table there are under 150,000 clones, approximately 90% of which are singletons. The sequencing input was peripheral blood. These receptor sequences come from a woman between 35 and 50 years old with acute or convalescent COVID-19. Both conserved end residues are part of each CDR3. D genes are given only for firm matches.

CDR3 | J | V | D
CASSQLTGEGETQYF | TRBJ2-5 | TRBV4-1 | TRBD1
CASTLGASTDTQYF | TRBJ2-3 | TRBV6-5 | -
CASSYPQGRGYTF | TRBJ1-2 | TRBV6-5 | -
CASSHPPSGAKSQYF | TRBJ2-3 | TRBV6-6 | TRBD2
CAISNLAGGLYEQYF | TRBJ2-7 | TRBV10-3 | TRBD2
CASSLSKAGAIYGYTF | TRBJ1-2 | TRBV3-1/TRBV3-2 | -
CASSRQGGNQPQHF | TRBJ1-5 | TRBV18 | TRBD1
CASSQEAAGGAYNEQFF | TRBJ2-1 | TRBV4-2 | TRBD2
CASSSPGARTVAGVGELFF | TRBJ2-2 | TRBV6-2/TRBV6-3 | TRBD2
CASSQDLNRGTYEQYF | TRBJ2-7 | TRBV4-3 | TRBD1
CAWSVGVSHLAGYTF | TRBJ1-2 | TRBV30 | -
CASSPDISGNTIYF | TRBJ1-3 | TRBV7-2 | -
CAISTYRVDYGYTF | TRBJ1-2 | TRBV10-3 | -
CSVVGRFTEAFF | TRBJ1-1 | TRBV29-1 | -
CASSLLEARQPQHF | TRBJ1-5 | TRBV7-8 | -
CASSQANTGELFF | TRBJ2-2 | TRBV6-4 | -
CASSLLAVTDTQYF | TRBJ2-3 | TRBV5-4 | -
CASSPLQGRIYGYTF | TRBJ1-2 | TRBV4-3 | -
CASSLTGCRVNF | TRBJ1-5 | TRBV3-1/TRBV3-2 | -
CSVLAGFGTGELFF | TRBJ2-2 | TRBV29-1 | TRBD2
CASSEGSSGNTIYF | TRBJ1-3 | TRBV5-1 | -
CASSGTGFYEQYF | TRBJ2-7 | TRBV18 | TRBD1
CASSQGVNEQYF | TRBJ2-7 | TRBV3-1/TRBV3-2 | -
CASSVGGLETQYF | TRBJ2-5 | TRBV9 | TRBD2
CASSQDRVRGGYTF | TRBJ1-2 | TRBV3-1/TRBV3-2 | -
CASSLLAGGFYEQFF | TRBJ2-1 | TRBV6-5 | TRBD2
CASSLYRGPYNEQFF | TRBJ2-1 | TRBV9 | TRBD1
CASSATPMNTEAFF | TRBJ1-1 | TRBV9 | -
CASSQKPSRLAGGPKTQYF | TRBJ2-5 | TRBV3-1/TRBV3-2 | TRBD2
CASSIGARGTEAFF | TRBJ1-1 | TRBV19 | -
CASSRIWGRYNEKLFF | TRBJ1-4 | TRBV4-1 | -
CASSSQGYYGYTF | TRBJ1-2 | TRBV13 | -
CASSFAGKRETQYF | TRBJ2-5 | TRBV7-3 | -
CASSLQPSGGEETQYF | TRBJ2-5 | TRBV5-1 | TRBD2
CASSLSHTDTQYF | TRBJ2-3 | TRBV12-3/TRBV12-4 | -
CASSYRDRGPNTEAFF | TRBJ1-1 | TRBV5-4 | TRBD1
CASSPRATQRNEQYF | TRBJ2-7 | TRBV18 | -
CASTPRDTSYEQYF | TRBJ2-7 | TRBV7-8 | -
CASSGGARQGVYEQYF | TRBJ2-7 | TRBV9 | TRBD1
CASTPGPGYTEAFF | TRBJ1-1 | TRBV19 | -
CASSLATGAEAFF | TRBJ1-1 | TRBV7-2 | -
CASSTNLLVGDTQYF | TRBJ2-3 | TRBV7-3 | -
CASSSSTSGRQDEQFF | TRBJ2-1 | TRBV7-6 | TRBD2
CAISVGLQMNTEAFF | TRBJ1-1 | TRBV10-3 | -
CASSPRWDRGLYTEAFF | TRBJ1-1 | TRBV27 | TRBD1
CASSSQGGGTEAFF | TRBJ1-1 | TRBV7-3 | TRBD1